This TCR beta chain appears in the sequencing data of a study of blood T cell repertoires in COVID-19. As for the study in general: Whether acute or convalescent, the COVID-19 samples came from the United States, Italy and Spain. Nucleic acid was either cDNA or gDNA, and it came from T cells, B-cell-depleted T cells, or PBMCs.

This clone has a single count. Original analysis: Reference gene primer amplification in the assay estimated nucleated cell counts. TCRdb's table, derived via immunoSEQ multiplex PCR, lists solely in-frame clones and lacks some. V and J calls and clone size are given by that table; D and trimming were obtained from the DNA. Here the sample spans some 70,000 clones, about 86% being singletons. The CDR3 runs to 18 residues. The V end lost 2 bases, the J end lost 3 bases, and 17 bases lay between the germline ends. Looked up from germline, CDR1 is SGHVS and CDR2 is FNYEAQ. The sample was peripheral blood. V is TRBV7-6 and J is TRBJ2-6, with D possibly being TRBD1 (6 bases). The clonotype was recovered from a man in his fifties or sixties with active COVID-19. CDR3 protein: CASSLHRTGRGGANVLTF. Written as DNA, the CDR3 is TGTGCCAGCAGCTTACACCGGACGGGCAGGGGTGGGGCCAACGTCCTGACTTTC. The whole variable domain, filled in from reference TRBV7-6 and TRBJ2-6, reads GAGVSQSPRYKVTKRGQDVALRCDPISGHVSLYWYRQALGQGPEFLTYFNYEAQQDKSGLPNDRFSAERPEGSISTLTIQRTEQRDSAMYRCASSLHRTGRGGANVLTFGAGSRLTVL.